This passage covers 26 T cell receptor beta chains from one sample sequenced in a study of T cell responses to AZD1222 COVID-19 vaccine. Some clones are missing from TCRdb's copy, which holds only in-frame ones; the method was immunoSEQ multiplex PCR. The sample includes some 150,000 clones, 75% to 95% of them seen just once. Sequenced material: peripheral blood, taken on day 0 of MenACWY control vaccination. Receptor source: an adult in good health.

V usage is TRBV15 and J usage is TRBJ1-2; D is uncertain. The CDR3 extends over 13 amino acids. V was trimmed by 1 base and J by 5 bases, leaving 8 bases between them. Germline CDR1 reads LNHNV; CDR2 reads YYDKDF (reference sequence). CDR3 protein: CATSRGNEYGYTF. CDR3 sequence (DNA): TGTGCCACCAGCAGAGGTAACGAATATGGCTACACCTTC.

The chain combines TRBV4-1 with TRBJ2-7, with D unclear. This CDR3 region has 12 residues. Germline lookup yields CDR1 MGHRA and CDR2 YSYEKL. Trimming removed 1 base at V and 7 bases at J, with 8 bases between. Written as DNA, the CDR3 is TGCGCCAGCAGCCAAGGAGGTGGAGAGCAGTACTTC. This encodes CASSQGGGEQYF.

This rearrangement joins TRBV23-1 to TRBJ1-5; 9 nucleotides align to TRBD1. TRBV23-1 is an open reading frame whose function is uncertain. The CDR3 runs 14 residues. Germline trimming cut 6 bases from V and 7 bases from J; bases unmatched to any gene: 7. CDR3 nucleotide sequence: TGCGCCAGCAGACGGGGACAGGGCGGGCAGCCCCAGCATTTT. Translated, it gives CASRRGQGGQPQHF.

The genes are TRBV7-2 and TRBJ1-1; a possible D gene is TRBD1 (6 bases). This CDR3 is 15 amino acids long. Germline values: CDR1 SGHTA, CDR2 FQGNSA. The V end was cut by 2 bases, the J end by 11 bases, with 21 bases between. The chain's CDR3 is CASSLMGTHRGTAFF. CDR3 in DNA: TGTGCCAGCAGCTTAATGGGGACACATCGGGGAACGGCTTTCTTT.

This chain joins TRBV6-4 and TRBJ2-2; D might be TRBD2 (7 bases). The germline V gene encodes CDR1 MRHNA and CDR2 SNTAGT. There are 18 residues in the CDR3. V was trimmed by 0 bases and J by 0 bases, leaving 14 bases between them. The CDR3 DNA reads TGTGCCAGCAGTGACTCGATTCGGGGGGCCTCGAACACCGGGGAGCTGTTTTTT. Translated: CASSDSIRGASNTGELFF.

The genes are TRBV11-2 and TRBJ2-5; D possibly corresponds to TRBD2 (6 bases). Germline V gene data show CDR1 as SGHAT and CDR2 as FQNNGV. V was pared by 1 base and J by 5 bases, with 17 bases between. The CDR3 totals 16 residues. The CDR3 DNA reads TGTGCCAGCAGCTTAGGCTGGAGGGGTCCCCTTGAGACCCAGTACTTC. Amino acid sequence: CASSLGWRGPLETQYF. Based on the CDR3 plus reference TRBV11-2 and TRBJ2-5, the full variable domain is EAGVAQSPRYKIIEKRQSVAFWCNPISGHATLYWYQQILGQGPKLLIQFQNNGVVDDSQLPKDRFSAERLKGVDSTLKIQPAKLEDSAVYLCASSLGWRGPLETQYFGPGTRLLVL.

This chain uses TRBV4-2 with TRBJ2-1; 7 bases agree with TRBD1. The CDR3 contains 16 residues. V lost 1 base and J lost 5; bases outside the gene matches: 8. Germline V gene sequence: CDR1 LGHNA, CDR2 YNFKEQ. The CDR3 spells CASSQGHRGIHNEQFF. The CDR3 DNA follows: TGTGCCAGCAGCCAAGGGCACAGGGGTATCCACAATGAGCAGTTCTTC.

This chain joins TRBV27 and TRBJ2-7; possibly TRBD2 for D (7 bases). The V end was cut by 5 bases, the J end by 0 bases, with 17 bases between. The CDR3 loop spans 16 amino acids. The V gene's germline CDR1 is MNHEY and CDR2 SMNVEV (reference sequence). CDR3 DNA sequence: TGTGCCAGCAGTCGGGGGGCCGGGGAAAGCTCCTACGAGCAGTACTTC. It is translated as CASSRGAGESSYEQYF.

The chain uses TRBV6-5 and TRBJ1-1; D is perhaps TRBD1 (5 bases). Deletions cut 7 bases from V and 2 bases from J, with 14 bases between. Germline CDR1 reads MNHEY; CDR2 reads SVGAGI. The CDR3 totals 14 residues. This chain's CDR3 is CASIRVLVNTEAFF. The DNA for the CDR3 is TGTGCCAGCATCAGGGTTTTAGTCAACACTGAAGCTTTCTTT.

Note on this clone: Additional DNA sequences in this sample encode the identical CDR3. As DNA, the CDR3 is TGTGCCTGGAGTACACAGGGGAATCAGCCCCAGCATTTT. Its translation is CAWSTQGNQPQHF. V and J are TRBV30 and TRBJ1-5; 7 positions agree with TRBD1. This CDR3 has 13 residues. In germline, CDR1 is GTSNPN, CDR2 SVGIG (reference sequence). V lost 2 bases and J lost 4; bases outside the gene matches: 2. Supplemented by reference TRBV30 and TRBJ1-5, the full variable domain reads SQTIHQWPATLVQPVGSPLSLECTVEGTSNPNLYWYRQAAGRGLQLLFYSVGIGQISSEVPQNLSASRPQDRQFILSSKKLLLSDSGFYLCAWSTQGNQPQHFGDGTRLSIL.

The rearrangement joins TRBV24-1 to TRBJ2-1, with 7 bases identical to TRBD1. Germline-derived CDR1 and CDR2 are KGHDR and SFDVKD. The J segment lost 14 bases and the V segment lost 6 bases, leaving 9 bases of the junction unmatched. The CDR3 has 12 amino acids. DNA of the CDR3: TGTGCCACCAGTCGACGGGACAGCGTAGAGTTCTTC. Translating gives CATSRRDSVEFF.

The chain's CDR3 is CASRSEADTQYF. The CDR3 DNA sequence: TGTGCCAGCAGATCGGAGGCTGATACGCAGTATTTT. V is TRBV28 and J is TRBJ2-3; the D gene is possibly TRBD2 (5 bases). CDR1 and CDR2 from the germline V gene are MDHEN and SYDVKM. The CDR3 covers 12 residues. With 6 bases removed from V and 6 bases from J, the gap between germline ends came to 10 bases.

The chain carries TRBV10-3 and TRBJ2-1, with D maybe TRBD1 (6 bases). Trimming removed 4 bases from V and 8 bases from J, with 12 bases in between. Germline loops: CDR1 ENHRY, CDR2 SYGVKD. This CDR3 is 13 amino acids long. The CDR3 DNA reads as TGTGCCATCAGTGCACTACAGGGTGATGAGCAGTTCTTC. Protein: CAISALQGDEQFF.

The gene calls are TRBV30 and TRBJ2-1; 14 nucleotides agree with TRBD2. V shed 2 bases and J 6 bases; nucleotides not matched to a gene: 3. The CDR3 consists of 15 residues. Germline assignment: CDR1 GTSNPN and CDR2 SVGIG (reference sequence). The CDR3 here is CAWSHGTSGGNEQFF. CDR3 nucleotide sequence: TGTGCCTGGAGTCACGGGACTAGCGGGGGCAATGAGCAGTTCTTC.

The rearrangement links TRBV2 to TRBJ1-6; TRBD1 matches 7 bases. CDR1 is SNHLY, CDR2 FYNNEI, per germline. This CDR3 has 12 amino acids. V gave up 9 bases and J gave up 13 bases; unmatched junction bases: 9. The CDR3 DNA is TGTGCCAGTCTAGACAGGGAGTTCCCCCTCCACTTT. Translated, it gives CASLDREFPLHF.

This clone came up once. The rearrangement uses TRBV27 and TRBJ2-3; no definite D call. The V end was cut by 5 bases, the J end by 6 bases, with 9 bases between. Germline CDR1 is MNHEY and CDR2 is SMNVEV (reference sequence). This CDR3 has 12 amino acids. Here the CDR3 reads CASSLPLDTQYF. Written as DNA, the CDR3 is TGTGCCAGCAGTCTCCCCTTGGATACGCAGTATTTT.

V usage is TRBV28 and J usage is TRBJ1-2; possibly TRBD1 for D (6 bases). Germline-derived CDR1 and CDR2 are MDHEN and SYDVKM. The CDR3 is made up of 14 amino acids. Deletions cut 2 bases from V and 8 bases from J, with 15 bases between. For the CDR3, the DNA is TGTGCCAGCAGTTTACCCCGGGGGCCAGGGGGCTACACCTTC. This sequence encodes CASSLPRGPGGYTF.

This chain joins TRBV30 and TRBJ2-3; TRBD2 is a possible D gene (5 bases). The germline V gene encodes CDR1 GTSNPN and CDR2 SVGIG (reference sequence). Deletions cut 0 bases from V and 8 bases from J, with 18 bases between. The CDR3 is 15 amino acids. The CDR3 protein is CAWSVTPLEGGTQYF. CDR3 in DNA: TGTGCCTGGAGTGTAACTCCCCTCGAGGGTGGTACGCAGTATTTT. The whole variable domain, filled in from reference TRBV30 and TRBJ2-3, reads SQTIHQWPATLVQPVGSPLSLECTVEGTSNPNLYWYRQAAGRGLQLLFYSVGIGQISSEVPQNLSASRPQDRQFILSSKKLLLSDSGFYLCAWSVTPLEGGTQYFGPGTRLTVL.

This clone was seen a few times. The rearrangement uses TRBV12-3 or TRBV12-4 and TRBJ1-2; a weak D match, TRBD1 (6 bases). The CDR3 is made up of 13 amino acids. V was pared by 4 bases and J by 3 bases, with 9 bases between. The CDR3 region is CASSSAGDYGYTF. CDR3 DNA sequence: TGTGCCAGCAGTTCAGCAGGGGACTATGGCTACACCTTC.

The chain has TRBV24-1 and TRBJ1-5; weak D call: TRBD1 (5 bases). Deletions cut 9 bases from V and 2 bases from J, with 13 bases between. Per germline, CDR1 KGHDR and CDR2 SFDVKD. The CDR3 extends over 14 amino acids. CDR3 coding DNA: TGTGCCACCTCTCCATCGGGGGGCAATCAGCCCCAGCATTTT. Translated: CATSPSGGNQPQHF.

As DNA, the CDR3 is TGTGCCAGCAGCCATATTCGGAACACTGAAGCTTTCTTT. Translation: CASSHIRNTEAFF. This rearrangement joins TRBV14 to TRBJ1-1; D remains ambiguous. The V gene lost 3 bases and the J gene lost 1 base, with 6 bases spanning the gap. The CDR3 spans 13 residues. The germline gives CDR1 SGHDN, CDR2 FVKESK.

A note on this clone: One end of the junction is discordant with germline, which a read error may explain. The chain combines TRBV7-9 with TRBJ1-6; unclear D gene. Germline V gene sequence: CDR1 SEHNR, CDR2 FQNEAQ (reference sequence). The CDR3 has 11 residues. This chain's CDR3 is CASETTGSLDF. As DNA, the CDR3 is TGTGCCAGCGAAACTACCGGGTCGTTAGACTTT.

This clone turned up a few times. J is TRBJ2-7 and V is TRBV25-1; D uncertain. V was clipped by 6 bases and J by 6 bases, with 18 bases between them. Germline V gene sequence: CDR1 MGHDK, CDR2 SYGVNS. The CDR3 sequence is 14 residues long. This CDR3 is CASSPPRGSLEQYF. In nucleotides, the CDR3 is TGTGCCAGCAGCCCCCCCCGTGGCTCTCTCGAGCAGTACTTC.

The chain links TRBV6-5 to TRBJ2-1; D might be TRBD1 (6 bases). V was trimmed by 5 bases and J by 3 bases, leaving 14 bases between them. The length of the CDR3 is 15 residues. Germline CDR1 and CDR2: MNHEY and SVGAGI. The CDR3 loop is CASSTGTQLYNEQFF. CDR3 sequence (DNA): TGTGCCAGCAGTACCGGGACACAGCTCTACAATGAGCAGTTCTTC.

The V call is TRBV5-1, the J call TRBJ1-1, with TRBD1 identical over 9 bases. The CDR3 sequence is 14 residues long. With V trimmed by 0 bases and J by 5 bases, 2 bases remained unmatched. CDR1 is SGHRS and CDR2 is YFSETQ in the germline V gene. This chain's CDR3 is CASSLAGTGTEAFF. The CDR3 nucleotides read TGCGCCAGCAGCTTGGCCGGGACAGGGACTGAAGCTTTCTTT.

The J gene is TRBJ2-2, the V gene TRBV7-3; 11 bases map to TRBD2. Germline V gene sequence: CDR1 SGHTA, CDR2 FQGTGA. The CDR3 extends over 15 amino acids. The trim removed 5 bases at V and 4 bases at J, leaving 3 bases unmatched. CDR3 nucleotides: TGTGCCAGCAGCGTAGCGGGGGGGACCACCGGGGAGCTGTTTTTT. Translation gives CASSVAGGTTGELFF.